This entry is about one T cell receptor (beta chain). Its antigen is currently unknown. This specimen belongs to a study of vaccination effects on CD4 cells after COVID-19. Study results and caveats: Clones from infection and from vaccination both contracted markedly late after vaccination. In vaccinees who were healthy, merely 1 out of 255 vaccine-induced clones cross-reacted with common cold coronaviruses.

Trimming cost V 2 bases and J 8 bases, with 15 bases left between them. CDR1 is KGHSH, CDR2 LQKENI, per germline. This CDR3 has 14 amino acids. Here immunoSEQ multiplex PCR was the method, and the copy in TCRdb shows in-frame clones only, minus some. Among about 59,000 clones listed, roughly three quarters were seen once. Peptide-pool stimulation followed by sequencing identified expanded antigen-specific CD4+ clonotypes in the ViraFEST assay. Following culture for about ten days, CD4+ T cells were isolated. Either the BNT162b2 or mRNA-1273 vaccine was given to participants in two doses. No vaccinee had earlier SARS-CoV-2 infection, and nucleocapsid antibodies were negative. Cultivation was performed at a few million PBMC per well with 8 to 10 IU/ml IL-2 and around 10 ug/ml peptides added.

The sequence was obtained from a human donor who received a COVID-19 vaccine. The V and J genes are TRBV18 and TRBJ1-2, with D hard to call. This material consisted of CD4+ T cells from PBMCs cultured with HCoV-OC43 spike peptides, taken after COVID-19 vaccination. Documented subset: HCoV-OC43 spike overlapping peptide pool stimulation. The CDR3 region is CASSPGAAPLGYTF. Written as DNA, the CDR3 is TGTGCCAGCTCACCAGGCGCAGCGCCTTTAGGCTACACCTTC.